Listed here are 23 T cell receptor beta chains from one sample, sequenced in a study of blood T cell repertoires in COVID-19. Profiling relied on immunoSEQ multiplex PCR, and the TCRdb table lists in-frame clones only, not all of them. The table shows about 98,000 clones, with about 90% occurring only once. The sequenced sample was peripheral blood. The source is a man between 70 and 80 years old with acute or convalescent COVID-19.

The V gene is TRBV24-1, the J gene TRBJ1-2, with D tentatively TRBD1 (6 bases). This CDR3 has 15 amino acids. Trimming cost V 6 bases and J 0 bases, with 13 bases left between them. Germline assignment: CDR1 KGHDR and CDR2 SFDVKD. The CDR3 DNA follows: TGTGCCACCAGTAGGGCAGGGACAACTAACTATGGCTACACCTTC. Translation gives CATSRAGTTNYGYTF.

On this clone: An end of the junction differs from the germline gene, which may be a read error. CDR3 residues: CASSLYTGTLKWEWDF. For the CDR3, the DNA is TGTGCCAGTAGCCTTTACACCGGGACACTAAAGTGGGAGTGGGACTTC. J is TRBJ2-7 and V is TRBV19, with D tentatively TRBD1 (6 bases). CDR3 length: 16 amino acids. CDR1 is LNHDA, CDR2 SQIVND, per germline (reference sequence).

This chain connects TRBV3-1 (or the pseudogene TRBV3-2) to TRBJ1-6; 9 nucleotides line up with TRBD1. The length of the CDR3 is 15 residues. Germline loops: CDR1 LGHDT, CDR2 YNNKEL (reference sequence). With 7 bases clipped from V and 9 bases from J, the junction kept 10 bases outside the gene matches. Here the CDR3 reads CASTAGQGIGSPLHF. CDR3 sequence (DNA): TGTGCCAGCACCGCCGGACAGGGGATCGGTTCACCCCTCCACTTT.

The sample holds one count of this clone. The rearrangement joins TRBV27 to TRBJ2-2, with D possibly being TRBD1 (5 bases). This CDR3 is built from 15 residues. V was trimmed by 8 bases and J by 0 bases, leaving 13 bases between them. The germline V gene encodes CDR1 MNHEY and CDR2 SMNVEV (reference sequence). The CDR3 DNA sequence: TGTGCCAGCCGTAAGGACAAAGCGAACACCGGGGAGCTGTTTTTT. Its protein is CASRKDKANTGELFF.

In its sample, this clone was seen once. The V and J genes are TRBV5-1 and TRBJ2-5; unclear D gene. V lost 5 bases and J lost 1, with 15 bases in between. The length of the CDR3 is 15 residues. The germline V gene has CDR1 SGHRS and CDR2 YFSETQ. The CDR3 reads CASSPLRGLQETQYF. CDR3 in DNA: TGCGCCAGCAGTCCGCTGAGAGGCCTCCAAGAGACCCAGTACTTC.

This chain links TRBV25-1 with TRBJ2-1; D unclear. Trimming shortened V by 2 bases and J by 2 bases, and 7 bases separated the two germline ends. CDR3 size: 14 residues. Per germline, CDR1 MGHDK and CDR2 SYGVNS. CDR3 nucleotides: TGTGCCAGCAGTGAACGGGTGACCTACAATGAGCAGTTCTTC. It specifies CASSERVTYNEQFF.

The chain is built from TRBV21-1 and TRBJ2-3; the table's D gene call, TRBD2, was not cross checked with the DNA. TRBV21-1 is recorded as a pseudogene. This CDR3 is 18 amino acids long. CDR3 in DNA: TGTGCCAGCAGCAAAGTAAGCGGGGGGGTCTATAGCACAGATACGCAGTATTTT. Protein sequence: CASSKVSGGVYSTDTQYF.

In this sample, this clone turned up once. The genes are TRBV5-1 and TRBJ2-5, with TRBD1 identical over 8 bases. This CDR3 comprises 14 residues. Trimming removed 4 bases from V and 5 bases from J; junction bases left unmatched: 7. Germline-derived CDR1 and CDR2 are SGHRS and YFSETQ. In nucleotides, the CDR3 is TGCGCCAGCAGCCTCGACAGGGGTTGGGAGACCCAGTACTTC. Translating it yields CASSLDRGWETQYF.

This chain links TRBV7-9 with TRBJ2-5, with a weak D call TRBD2 (5 bases). Germline V gene lookup returns CDR1 SEHNR and CDR2 FQNEAQ (reference sequence). V gave up 3 bases and J gave up 5 bases, with 7 bases separating them. CDR3 length: 12 residues. The CDR3 loop reads CASSLRGETQYF. Here the CDR3 DNA reads TGTGCCAGCAGCTTGAGAGGGGAGACCCAGTACTTC.

V usage is TRBV15 and J usage is TRBJ1-5; a possible D gene is TRBD1 (5 bases). Trimming took 5 bases from V and 5 from J, leaving 7 bases between them. Germline V gives CDR1 LNHNV, CDR2 YYDKDF (reference sequence). CDR3 length: 12 residues. The DNA of the CDR3 is TGTGCCACCAGCCTAGGGGATCAGCCCCAGCATTTT. Translated: CATSLGDQPQHF.

V and J are TRBV2 and TRBJ2-3; 15 bases are shared with TRBD2. This CDR3 is built from 19 residues. V dropped 3 bases and J dropped 5; count of bases not matched to a gene: 12. The germline V gene encodes CDR1 SNHLY and CDR2 FYNNEI. CDR3 in DNA: TGTGCCAGCAGTGAGGGCCCCGGGACTAGCGGGGGGTGGAGAGATACGCAGTATTTT. As protein: CASSEGPGTSGGWRDTQYF.

The V and J genes are TRBV12-3 or TRBV12-4 and TRBJ1-2; the match to TRBD1 covers 7 bases. The trim removed 5 bases at V and 4 bases at J, leaving 4 bases unmatched. The CDR3 length is 13 residues. The CDR3 loop reads CASSPRQGYGYTF. DNA of the CDR3: TGTGCCAGCAGTCCCAGACAGGGCTATGGCTACACCTTC.

The chain links TRBV10-2 to TRBJ2-7; D is possibly TRBD1 (5 bases). The length of the CDR3 is 11 residues. From germline, CDR1 is WSHSY and CDR2 SAAADI. V was pared by 6 bases and J by 6 bases, with 9 bases between. Here the CDR3 reads CASRTQGEQYF. CDR3 DNA: TGCGCCAGCAGGACTCAGGGCGAGCAGTACTTC.

In this sample, this clone turned up a few times. The chain combines TRBV29-1 with TRBJ2-7; a possible D gene is TRBD2 (5 bases). The CDR3 covers 15 residues. The germline CDR1 and CDR2 sequences are SQVTM and ANQGSEA. V lost 4 bases and J lost 5, with 21 bases in between. The CDR3 nucleotides read TGCAGCGTTGGCCCATGGATGTTCCGGCGGGACGAGCAGTACTTC. Translated: CSVGPWMFRRDEQYF.

The chain has TRBV28 and TRBJ2-5, with 12 bases lining up with TRBD2. Germline V CDR1 and CDR2: MDHEN, SYDVKM. With 3 bases clipped from V and 8 bases from J, the junction kept 4 bases outside the gene matches. The CDR3 sequence is 14 residues long. The CDR3 sequence is CASSFLAGGGTQYF. DNA of the CDR3: TGTGCCAGCAGTTTCCTAGCGGGGGGGGGTACCCAGTACTTC.

V is TRBV28 and J is TRBJ2-2; 8 bases align to TRBD2. Germline CDR1 is MDHEN and CDR2 is SYDVKM. The CDR3 covers 14 residues. Unmatched junction bases numbered 3, after V lost 8 bases and J lost 1 base. The CDR3 loop reads CASSGGWNTGELFF. CDR3 bases: TGTGCCAGCTCGGGGGGGTGGAACACCGGGGAGCTGTTTTTT.

This clone was counted a few times. V usage is TRBV6-5 and J usage is TRBJ2-3; tentatively, D is TRBD2 (5 bases). The V and J ends lost 8 bases and 0 bases respectively, with 12 bases between them. This CDR3 is 14 amino acids long. Looked up from germline, CDR1 is MNHEY and CDR2 is SVGAGI. In nucleotides, the CDR3 is TGTGCCAGCGGCCCAGCGGAGAGCACAGATACGCAGTATTTT. Amino acids: CASGPAESTDTQYF.

The J gene is TRBJ1-4, the V gene TRBV2; 9 bases are shared with TRBD1. Germline values: CDR1 SNHLY, CDR2 FYNNEI. With V trimmed by 7 bases and J by 2 bases, 5 bases remained unmatched. The CDR3 runs to 15 residues. As DNA, the CDR3 is TGTGCCAGCATAACACAGGGGGCGACTAATGAAAAACTGTTTTTT. Translating it yields CASITQGATNEKLFF.

In this sample, this clone turned up a few times. The rearrangement uses TRBV6-5 and TRBJ1-5; D possibly corresponds to TRBD1 (6 bases). Germline V CDR1 and CDR2: MNHEY, SVGAGI. Trimming pared 8 bases from V and 1 base from J, leaving 12 bases between. The CDR3 sequence is 14 residues long. The CDR3 protein is CASCPGASNQPQHF. The CDR3 nucleotides read TGTGCCAGCTGTCCAGGGGCGAGCAATCAGCCCCAGCATTTT.

The rearrangement uses TRBV7-6 and TRBJ2-2; D might be TRBD2 (6 bases). The CDR3 is 18 residues long. The germline V and J ends were trimmed by 1 base and 1 base, with 16 bases remaining between them. The germline gives CDR1 SGHVS, CDR2 FNYEAQ. CDR3 nucleotide sequence: TGTGCCAGCAGCTTAGGGTTGCTGCGGGGCGGGAACACCGGGGAGCTGTTTTTT. It translates to CASSLGLLRGGNTGELFF.

V usage is TRBV4-1 and J usage is TRBJ1-5; tentative D call: TRBD1 (5 bases). The CDR3 sequence is 15 residues long. Germline assignment: CDR1 MGHRA and CDR2 YSYEKL. Trimming pared 0 bases from V and 3 bases from J, leaving 9 bases between. Written as DNA, the CDR3 is TGCGCCAGCAGCCAAGACGCCAGGGCCAATCAGCCCCAGCATTTT. As protein: CASSQDARANQPQHF.

This clone was recorded a few times. The chain is built from TRBV21-1 and TRBJ2-7; TRBD1 is the table's D call and was not checked against the DNA. TRBV21-1 corresponds to a pseudogene. The CDR3 spans 14 residues. The CDR3 region has the DNA TGTGCCAGCAGCACCCAGACACTTTCCTACGAGCAGTACGTC. Protein: CASSTQTLSYEQYV.

This sequence joins TRBV15 and TRBJ1-2, with D unresolved. Germline V CDR1 and CDR2: LNHNV, YYDKDF (reference sequence). V dropped 0 bases and J dropped 4 bases, with 9 bases sitting between them. This CDR3 spans 14 amino acids. CDR3 region: CATSRDYAGYGYTF. CDR3 sequence (DNA): TGTGCCACCAGCAGAGATTATGCAGGCTATGGCTACACCTTC.